This record covers a single T cell receptor beta chain. 60 Vbeta and 13 Jbeta primers were used in PCR. Clones were read by immunoSEQ multiplex PCR, and TCRdb kept only the in-frame ones, dropping some. The sample has roughly 110,000 clones, 65% to 75% seen once. The CDR3 has 12 amino acids. Deletions cut 6 bases from V and 1 base from J, with 6 bases between. The germline V gene has CDR1 ENHRY and CDR2 SYGVKD. This entry comes from a study of cytomegalovirus exposure and HLA in healthy donors. The chain combines TRBV10-3 with TRBJ1-1; no reliable D call. This sequence originates from a female donor in good health and CMV-seronegative. Specimen: PBMCs. In nucleotides, the CDR3 is TGTGCCATCAGCCCGCGGAACACTGAAGCTTTCTTT. Translated: CAISPRNTEAFF.